Detailed here is one T cell receptor beta chain. Its specificity is unknown. TCRdb re-analyzed the PCR reads using MiXCR. The sample contains around 42,000 clones, around 10% of which appear only once. Trimming removed 4 bases from V and 5 bases from J, with 14 bases in between. The CDR3 length is 14 residues. Germline V CDR1 and CDR2: MNHEY, SMNVEV (reference sequence). Thyroid surgery was preceded by no treatment in any patient. The data originate from a study of metastatic and nonmetastatic thyroid tumors. Study-level background: From malignant and benign thyroid patients, repertoires in blood and in tumor or nodule tissue were compared. Points from the study as a whole: Malignant thyroid tumors reportedly had TCR beta diversity that was significantly higher than in benign nodules, in blood and tumor.

Sequencing used blood. This chain joins TRBV27 and TRBJ2-5; TRBD2 might be the D (5 bases). The clonotype comes from a male donor with papillary thyroid cancer or a benign thyroid nodule (not recorded which). Some clones in this sample may be carry-over from other donors' samples. CDR3 loop: CASSSLAGRETQYF. CDR3 DNA: TGTGCCAGCAGTTCCCTAGCTGGTCGGGAGACCCAGTACTTC.